Listed here are 22 T cell receptor beta chains from one sample, sequenced in a study of blood T cell repertoires in COVID-19. The data were produced by immunoSEQ multiplex PCR, yet TCRdb's version contains in-frame clones alone and is incomplete. The sample has approximately 160,000 clones; about 90% are singletons. What was sequenced was peripheral blood. The receptors derive from a woman in her 70s with acute or convalescent COVID-19.

This chain connects TRBV5-5 to TRBJ2-7; 9 bases are shared with TRBD2. Germline values: CDR1 SGHKS, CDR2 YYEKEE (reference sequence). V shed 2 bases, J shed 4 bases, and the junction held 4 bases outside the gene matches. The length of the CDR3 is 14 residues. In nucleotides, the CDR3 is TGTGCCAGCAGCTTAAGCGGGAGGAGTTACGAGCAGTACTTC. Translated, it gives CASSLSGRSYEQYF.

This clone appeared a few times. This sequence joins TRBV28 and TRBJ1-5, with unresolved D. This CDR3 is 16 amino acids long. Germline loops: CDR1 MDHEN, CDR2 SYDVKM. Trimming left V 6 bases short and J 0 bases short, with 15 bases between. In nucleotides, the CDR3 is TGTGCCAGCAGGAGCCAGACCAGGATTAGCAATCAGCCCCAGCATTTT. Encoded protein: CASRSQTRISNQPQHF.

The chain employs TRBV19 and TRBJ1-2, with a possible D match to TRBD1 (6 bases). This CDR3 is built from 17 residues. The V end was cut by 3 bases, the J end by 8 bases, with 25 bases between. CDR1 and CDR2 (germline): LNHDA, SQIVND (reference sequence). CDR3 sequence (DNA): TGTGCCAGTAGTATTGCCCGCCGTTGGACAGAGTATGGAGGCTACACCTTC. As protein: CASSIARRWTEYGGYTF. The whole variable domain, filled in from reference TRBV19 and TRBJ1-2, reads DGGITQSPKYLFRKEGQNVTLSCEQNLNHDAMYWYRQDPGQGLRLIYYSQIVNDFQKGDIAEGYSVSREKKESFPLTVTSAQKNPTAFYLCASSIARRWTEYGGYTFGSGTRLTVV.

The chain uses TRBV9 and TRBJ2-3; possible D gene TRBD1, 6 bases. The CDR3 contains 14 residues. Deletions cut 4 bases from V and 2 bases from J, with 11 bases between. From germline, CDR1 is SGDLS and CDR2 YYNGEE. The CDR3 loop is CASSPRQDTDTQYF. The CDR3 region has the DNA TGTGCCAGCAGCCCCAGACAGGACACAGATACGCAGTATTTT.

This chain joins TRBV4-2 and TRBJ2-7; 10 bases match TRBD1. V was pared by 0 bases and J by 7 bases, with 12 bases of the junction left unmatched. Germline values: CDR1 LGHNA, CDR2 YNFKEQ. CDR3 length equals 17 residues. The CDR3 region is CASSQDFRDRGVGEQYF. In DNA form, the CDR3 reads TGTGCCAGCAGCCAAGATTTTCGGGACAGGGGAGTCGGAGAGCAGTACTTC.

This clone has a single count. The gene calls are TRBV9 and TRBJ2-1, with 15 bases fitting TRBD2. V was clipped by 0 bases and J by 4 bases; unmatched bases: 5. Germline assignment: CDR1 SGDLS and CDR2 YYNGEE. The CDR3 extends over 18 amino acids. The CDR3 region has the DNA TGTGCCAGCAGCGTAGAGGGACTAGCGGGAGGTACATACAATGAGCAGTTCTTC. As protein: CASSVEGLAGGTYNEQFF. Based on the CDR3 plus reference TRBV9 and TRBJ2-1, the full variable domain is DSGVTQTPKHLITATGQRVTLRCSPRSGDLSVYWYQQSLDQGLQFLIQYYNGEERAKGNILERFSAQQFPDLHSELNLSSLELGDSALYFCASSVEGLAGGTYNEQFFGPGTRLTVL.

The V gene is TRBV9, the J gene TRBJ1-1; a possible D gene is TRBD1 (5 bases). This CDR3 comprises 14 residues. CDR1 and CDR2 from the germline V gene are SGDLS and YYNGEE. V dropped 4 bases and J dropped 0 bases, with 10 bases sitting between them. The chain's CDR3 is CASSPGQMNTEAFF. The CDR3 region has the DNA TGTGCCAGCAGCCCCGGACAAATGAACACTGAAGCTTTCTTT. The full variable domain, with the rest looked up from reference TRBV9 and TRBJ1-1, is DSGVTQTPKHLITATGQRVTLRCSPRSGDLSVYWYQQSLDQGLQFLIQYYNGEERAKGNILERFSAQQFPDLHSELNLSSLELGDSALYFCASSPGQMNTEAFFGQGTRLTVV.

This chain connects TRBV11-3 to TRBJ2-1; D is perhaps TRBD2 (6 bases). CDR1 and CDR2 from the germline V gene are SGHNT and YENEEA. This CDR3 spans 15 amino acids. The V gene lost 5 bases and the J gene lost 9 bases, with 20 bases spanning the gap. This CDR3 is CASSPRGGTDAEQFF. As DNA, the CDR3 is TGTGCCAGCAGCCCCCGGGGCGGGACCGATGCTGAGCAGTTCTTC.

V and J are TRBV29-1 and TRBJ2-7; TRBD1 matches 10 bases. V shed 3 bases and J 6 bases; nucleotides not matched to a gene: 5. Germline V gene lookup returns CDR1 SQVTM and CDR2 ANQGSEA. The CDR3 spans 13 residues. The CDR3 is CSVETGTGAEQYF. CDR3 nucleotide sequence: TGCAGCGTTGAGACCGGGACAGGGGCCGAGCAGTACTTC.

The rearrangement uses TRBV28 and TRBJ1-1, with TRBD1 matching over 7 bases. This CDR3 comprises 14 residues. V lost 7 bases and J lost 4; bases outside the gene matches: 9. Per the germline V gene, CDR1 is MDHEN and CDR2 is SYDVKM. CDR3 region: CASTWINRGTEAFF. CDR3 sequence (DNA): TGTGCCAGCACCTGGATTAACAGGGGCACTGAAGCTTTCTTT.

This rearrangement joins TRBV28 to TRBJ1-5; tentative D call: TRBD1 (6 bases). V lost 7 bases and J lost 6, with 25 bases in between. This CDR3 spans 17 amino acids. The germline CDR1 and CDR2 sequences are MDHEN and SYDVKM. The chain's CDR3 is CASTLRGLGRLIQPQHF. DNA of the CDR3: TGTGCCAGCACCTTAAGGGGGTTGGGACGCCTAATTCAGCCCCAGCATTTT.

The rearrangement joins TRBV9 to TRBJ2-7; 10 nucleotides align to TRBD1. The CDR3 spans 15 residues. CDR1 and CDR2 from the germline V gene are SGDLS and YYNGEE. J gave up 5 bases and V 4 bases, and 9 bases lay outside the gene matches. Here the CDR3 reads CASSTTGTGDHEQYF. CDR3 DNA sequence: TGTGCCAGCAGCACCACCGGGACAGGGGACCACGAGCAGTACTTC. Full variable domain (outside the CDR3, taken from reference TRBV9 and TRBJ2-7): DSGVTQTPKHLITATGQRVTLRCSPRSGDLSVYWYQQSLDQGLQFLIQYYNGEERAKGNILERFSAQQFPDLHSELNLSSLELGDSALYFCASSTTGTGDHEQYFGPGTRLTVT.

The CDR3 is CASSLAIPGLAGGRHEQFF. The CDR3 coding sequence is TGTGCCAGCAGCTTAGCCATACCGGGACTAGCGGGGGGCCGGCATGAGCAGTTCTTC. This chain uses TRBV7-2 with TRBJ2-1; TRBD2 matches at 15 bases. After removal of 0 bases from V and 8 bases from J, the junction contained 11 bases not matched to a gene. The CDR3 has 19 residues. CDR1 and CDR2 from the germline V gene are SGHTA and FQGNSA.

This chain uses TRBV11-2 with TRBJ1-4; TRBD1 matches 10 bases. J lost 5 bases, V lost 1 base, and 13 bases had no gene match. Per germline, CDR1 SGHAT and CDR2 FQNNGV. The CDR3 runs 19 residues. CDR3 region: CASSLVVSLPGQGNEKLFF. For the CDR3, the DNA is TGTGCCAGCAGCTTAGTAGTTAGTTTACCGGGACAGGGGAATGAAAAACTGTTTTTT. Based on the CDR3 plus reference TRBV11-2 and TRBJ1-4, the full variable domain is EAGVAQSPRYKIIEKRQSVAFWCNPISGHATLYWYQQILGQGPKLLIQFQNNGVVDDSQLPKDRFSAERLKGVDSTLKIQPAKLEDSAVYLCASSLVVSLPGQGNEKLFFGSGTQLSVL.

The chain combines TRBV6-5 with TRBJ1-1; D call uncertain. Germline V gene lookup returns CDR1 MNHEY and CDR2 SVGAGI. The CDR3 consists of 15 residues. V gave up 0 bases and J gave up 0 bases, with 8 bases separating them. The CDR3 region is CASSYSPHLNTEAFF. The CDR3 DNA reads TGTGCCAGCAGTTACTCGCCCCACTTGAACACTGAAGCTTTCTTT.

V gene TRBV11-2 combines with J gene TRBJ2-7; 10 nucleotides line up with TRBD2. The CDR3 runs to 18 residues. Germline V gene data show CDR1 as SGHAT and CDR2 as FQNNGV. V was clipped by 3 bases and J by 1 base; unmatched bases: 12. The CDR3, as DNA: TGTGCCAGCAGCTTGGGACACCAACTAGCGGGGAGATCCTACGAGCAGTACTTC. Its protein is CASSLGHQLAGRSYEQYF.

This chain uses TRBV6-2 or TRBV6-3 with TRBJ1-1, with 7 bases lining up with TRBD1. The CDR3 has 16 amino acids. CDR1 MNHEY and CDR2 SVGEGT come from the germline V gene. J was trimmed by 5 bases and V by 2 bases; bases with no gene match: 11. The CDR3 loop reads CASSYAPGQVGTEAFF. The CDR3 nucleotides read TGTGCCAGCAGTTACGCTCCCGGACAGGTTGGGACTGAAGCTTTCTTT.

A word on this clone: The sample holds other DNA sequences that translate to the same CDR3. V and J are TRBV7-8 and TRBJ2-1; 12 nucleotides match TRBD2. Germline V lookup: CDR1 SGHVS, CDR2 FQNEAQ. This CDR3 is 15 amino acids long. V lost 1 base and J lost 6; bases outside the gene matches: 1. The CDR3 spells CASSLGTSGINEQFF. The CDR3 nucleotides are TGTGCCAGCAGCTTAGGGACTAGCGGGATCAATGAGCAGTTCTTC. The variable domain in full, completed from reference TRBV7-8 and TRBJ2-1, reads GAGVSQSPRYKVAKRGQDVALRCDPISGHVSLFWYQQALGQGPEFLTYFQNEAQLDKSGLPSDRFFAERPEGSVSTLKIQRTQQEDSAVYLCASSLGTSGINEQFFGPGTRLTVL.

This clone appeared a single time. This chain uses TRBV9 with TRBJ1-4; the match to TRBD1 covers 9 bases. This CDR3 is 15 amino acids long. CDR1 and CDR2 (germline): SGDLS, YYNGEE. Trimming cost V 0 bases and J 7 bases; bases outside gene matches: 4. CDR3 DNA sequence: TGTGCCAGCAGCGTAGCTACAGGGGGCGTTGAAAAACTGTTTTTT. It translates to CASSVATGGVEKLFF. The whole variable domain, remainder taken from reference TRBV9 and TRBJ1-4, is DSGVTQTPKHLITATGQRVTLRCSPRSGDLSVYWYQQSLDQGLQFLIQYYNGEERAKGNILERFSAQQFPDLHSELNLSSLELGDSALYFCASSVATGGVEKLFFGSGTQLSVL.

The chain uses TRBV11-2 and TRBJ2-7; 9 bases align to TRBD2. There are 15 residues in the CDR3. In germline, CDR1 is SGHAT, CDR2 FQNNGV. V shed 3 bases, J shed 1 base, and the junction held 4 bases outside the gene matches. CDR3 DNA sequence: TGTGCCAGCAGCTTCAGACTAGCGGCATCCTACGAGCAGTACTTC. This gives the protein CASSFRLAASYEQYF.

J is TRBJ1-3 and V is TRBV5-6; TRBD1 is a possible D gene (6 bases). This CDR3 is 16 amino acids long. The V end was cut by 2 bases, the J end by 2 bases, with 14 bases between. CDR1 and CDR2 from the germline V gene are SGHDT and YYEEEE. CDR3 bases: TGTGCCAGCAGCTTACGACAGGTCCGCCCTGGAAACACCATATATTTT. Its protein is CASSLRQVRPGNTIYF.

V is TRBV6-5 and J is TRBJ1-5, with TRBD1 as a possible D gene (5 bases). CDR1 is MNHEY, CDR2 SVGAGI, per germline. The ends were cut back, 0 bases at V and 2 bases at J, with 8 bases in the middle. There are 15 residues in the CDR3. CDR3 sequence reads: CASSYSARGNQPQHF. DNA for the CDR3: TGTGCCAGCAGTTACTCGGCCAGGGGCAATCAGCCCCAGCATTTT.